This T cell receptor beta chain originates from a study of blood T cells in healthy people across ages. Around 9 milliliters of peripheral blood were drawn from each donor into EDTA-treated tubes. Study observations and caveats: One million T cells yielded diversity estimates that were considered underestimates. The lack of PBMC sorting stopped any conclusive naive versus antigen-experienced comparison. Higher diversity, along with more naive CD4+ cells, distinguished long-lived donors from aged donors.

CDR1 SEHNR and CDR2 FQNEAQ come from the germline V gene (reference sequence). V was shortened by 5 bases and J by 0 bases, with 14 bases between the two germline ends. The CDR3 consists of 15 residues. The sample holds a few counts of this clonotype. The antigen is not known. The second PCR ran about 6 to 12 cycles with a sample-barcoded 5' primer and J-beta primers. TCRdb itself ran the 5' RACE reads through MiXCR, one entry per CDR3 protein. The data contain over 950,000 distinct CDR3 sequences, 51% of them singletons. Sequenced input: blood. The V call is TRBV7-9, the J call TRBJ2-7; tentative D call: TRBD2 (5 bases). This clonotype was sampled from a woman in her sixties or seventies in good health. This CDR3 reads CASSPSVRASYEQYF. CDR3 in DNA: TGTGCCAGCAGCCCGAGCGTGCGGGCCTCCTACGAGCAGTACTTC.